The 18 T cell receptor beta chains given below trace back to one sample, sequenced in a study of T cell changes during pregnancy in multiple sclerosis. TCRdb's table, derived via immunoSEQ multiplex PCR, lists solely in-frame clones and lacks some. This sample yields about 130,000 clones, of which less than 97% are seen a single time; roughly 0.44% belongs to the top ten. Sample: peripheral blood, taken after pregnancy. These receptors came from a female donor with multiple sclerosis, enrolled in a pregnancy study.

The V gene is TRBV9, the J gene TRBJ2-1; D is perhaps TRBD2 (6 bases). This CDR3 contains 16 residues. V was shortened by 2 bases and J by 8 bases, with 20 bases between the two germline ends. The V gene's germline CDR1 is SGDLS and CDR2 YYNGEE. The CDR3 reads CASSVHARRDLHEQFF. The CDR3 region has the DNA TGTGCCAGCAGCGTTCACGCTAGGCGGGACTTGCATGAGCAGTTCTTC.

The chain joins TRBV7-2 to TRBJ2-7; TRBD2 matches 8 bases. Germline CDR1 reads SGHTA; CDR2 reads FQGNSA. V was clipped by 3 bases and J by 4 bases; unmatched bases: 8. The CDR3 sequence is 15 residues long. CDR3 region: CASSLIVGRGYEQYF. The CDR3 nucleotides are TGTGCCAGCAGCTTGATAGTCGGGAGGGGGTACGAGCAGTACTTC.

This sequence joins TRBV28 and TRBJ2-1, with D possibly TRBD2 on 5 matching bases. Germline lookup yields CDR1 MDHEN and CDR2 SYDVKM. The CDR3 is made up of 17 amino acids. V gave up 2 bases and J gave up 2 bases, with 16 bases separating them. The CDR3 nucleotides read TGTGCCAGCAGTTTAAATCTACGGGATTTGGCCTACAATGAGCAGTTCTTC. The encoded protein is CASSLNLRDLAYNEQFF.

In DNA form, the CDR3 reads TGTGCCAGCACCCCCAGGGCACAGGGAAGTGCCGAGCAGTACTTC. Translation gives CASTPRAQGSAEQYF. The V gene is TRBV28, the J gene TRBJ2-7, with TRBD1 as a possible D gene (6 bases). CDR3 length: 15 residues. The ends were cut back, 7 bases at V and 6 bases at J, with 22 bases in the middle. Germline V lookup: CDR1 MDHEN, CDR2 SYDVKM.

V is TRBV11-3 and J is TRBJ2-1, with 8 bases identical to TRBD2. The V and J ends lost 4 bases and 10 bases, in that order; junction bases with no gene match: 6. This CDR3 comprises 13 residues. Germline V gene data show CDR1 as SGHNT and CDR2 as YENEEA. CDR3 sequence reads: CASSSRTSLEQFF. CDR3 DNA sequence: TGTGCCAGCAGCTCCAGGACTAGCTTGGAGCAGTTCTTC.

CDR3 sequence: CASSTGGRNEKLFF. Here the CDR3 DNA reads TGTGCCAGCAGCACAGGGGGCCGTAATGAAAAACTGTTTTTT. The gene calls are TRBV2 and TRBJ1-4, with 9 nucleotides matching TRBD1. The CDR3 has 14 residues. V shed 6 bases, J shed 4 bases, and the junction held 3 bases outside the gene matches. Germline lookup yields CDR1 SNHLY and CDR2 FYNNEI.

The V and J genes are TRBV7-6 and TRBJ2-1; D remains ambiguous. Trimming cost V 1 base and J 9 bases, with 4 bases left between them. This CDR3 contains 11 residues. CDR1 and CDR2 from the germline V gene are SGHVS and FNYEAQ. The CDR3 region has the DNA TGTGCCAGCAGCTTAGGCAGTGAGCAGTTCTTC. Translated, it gives CASSLGSEQFF.

The chain combines TRBV19 with TRBJ2-5; 13 nucleotides align to TRBD2. The J segment lost 7 bases and the V segment lost 9 bases, leaving 5 bases of the junction unmatched. CDR1 is LNHDA, CDR2 SQIVND, per germline (reference sequence). The CDR3 totals 13 residues. The CDR3 sequence: CASNGLAGATQYF. In DNA form, the CDR3 reads TGTGCCAGCAATGGACTAGCGGGAGCGACCCAGTACTTC.

The chain joins TRBV28 to TRBJ1-2, with D tentatively TRBD1 (6 bases). Trimming removed 6 bases at V and 4 bases at J, with 18 bases between. The CDR3 covers 15 residues. The V gene's germline CDR1 is MDHEN and CDR2 SYDVKM. The CDR3 DNA follows: TGTGCCAGCAGCCGAGGAAGAGGACAGTCCTATGGCTACACCTTC. Translation gives CASSRGRGQSYGYTF.

V is TRBV6-6 and J is TRBJ1-2; the D gene is possibly TRBD1 (6 bases). The CDR3 totals 16 residues. Germline loops: CDR1 MNHNY, CDR2 SVGAGI (reference sequence). Deletions cut 7 bases from V and 3 bases from J, with 21 bases between. The CDR3 loop reads CASNPQGPSYYYGYTF. The DNA of the CDR3 is TGTGCCAGCAACCCACAGGGCCCCAGCTACTACTATGGCTACACCTTC.

V usage is TRBV10-3 and J usage is TRBJ1-2; 7 nucleotides align to TRBD1. Germline CDR1 ENHRY, CDR2 SYGVKD. Losses at the gene ends were 0 bases for V and 0 bases for J; bases not matched to a gene: 7. The CDR3 loop spans 17 amino acids. DNA for the CDR3: TGTGCCATCAGTGAGTCGAGGACAGGCTTAGCTAACTATGGCTACACCTTC. Translating gives CAISESRTGLANYGYTF.

The table lists this clone with a count of one. The chain carries TRBV29-1 and TRBJ1-1; TRBD1 is a possible D gene (5 bases). V was trimmed by 6 bases and J by 7 bases, leaving 18 bases between them. This CDR3 has 13 amino acids. Looked up from germline, CDR1 is SQVTM and CDR2 is ANQGSEA. CDR3: CSVVTDRWGEAFF. CDR3 DNA sequence: TGCAGCGTCGTTACAGACAGATGGGGTGAAGCTTTCTTT.

V is TRBV19 and J is TRBJ2-2, with 7 bases lining up with TRBD2. Unmatched junction bases numbered 4, after V lost 3 bases and J lost 6 bases. The CDR3 covers 14 residues. Germline lookup yields CDR1 LNHDA and CDR2 SQIVND (reference sequence). As DNA, the CDR3 is TGTGCCAGTAGTATTGGGAGGGTCGCCGGGGAGCTGTTTTTT. It specifies CASSIGRVAGELFF. The entire variable domain, with the rest obtained from reference TRBV19 and TRBJ2-2, is as follows: DGGITQSPKYLFRKEGQNVTLSCEQNLNHDAMYWYRQDPGQGLRLIYYSQIVNDFQKGDIAEGYSVSREKKESFPLTVTSAQKNPTAFYLCASSIGRVAGELFFGEGSRLTVL.

The genes are TRBV2 and TRBJ2-7, with a possible D match to TRBD1 (5 bases). The length of the CDR3 is 12 residues. Trimming stripped 3 bases from V and 3 bases from J, with 6 bases between. The germline V gene encodes CDR1 SNHLY and CDR2 FYNNEI. As DNA, the CDR3 is TGTGCCAGCAGTGACAGGGTCTACGAGCAGTACTTC. It specifies CASSDRVYEQYF.

The chain combines TRBV7-2 with TRBJ2-7; D might be TRBD2 (6 bases). V was trimmed by 4 bases and J by 2 bases, leaving 15 bases between them. The CDR3 runs 15 residues. Germline V lookup: CDR1 SGHTA, CDR2 FQGNSA. The CDR3 DNA is TGTGCCAGCAGCTGGAGTAGCGGAGGGGCCTACGAGCAGTACTTC. This encodes CASSWSSGGAYEQYF.

V usage is TRBV9 and J usage is TRBJ2-6, with D perhaps TRBD2 (5 bases). V dropped 3 bases and J dropped 0 bases, with 22 bases sitting between them. The CDR3 runs to 20 residues. Germline V gives CDR1 SGDLS, CDR2 YYNGEE. The DNA for the CDR3 is TGTGCCAGCAGCGATGGAGTTCACCGGGATATTCTCTCTGGGGCCAACGTCCTGACTTTC. Translation gives CASSDGVHRDILSGANVLTF. Using reference TRBV9 and TRBJ2-6 for the parts outside the CDR3, the full variable domain is DSGVTQTPKHLITATGQRVTLRCSPRSGDLSVYWYQQSLDQGLQFLIQYYNGEERAKGNILERFSAQQFPDLHSELNLSSLELGDSALYFCASSDGVHRDILSGANVLTFGAGSRLTVL.

The gene calls are TRBV29-1 and TRBJ2-6, with 7 bases matching TRBD1. Looked up from germline, CDR1 is SQVTM and CDR2 is ANQGSEA. CDR3 length: 15 amino acids. V lost 7 bases to trimming and J lost 3 bases; unmatched junction nucleotides: 9. The DNA of the CDR3 is TGCAGCGCCCTCCTTACAGGGGATGGGGCCAACGTCCTGACTTTC. This translates into CSALLTGDGANVLTF. The full variable domain, rest sourced from reference TRBV29-1 and TRBJ2-6, is SAVISQKPSRDICQRGTSLTIQCQVDSQVTMMFWYRQQPGQSLTLIATANQGSEATYESGFVIDKFPISRPNLTFSTLTVSNMSPEDSSIYLCSALLTGDGANVLTFGAGSRLTVL.

This chain links TRBV15 with TRBJ2-7, with 8 bases matching TRBD2. The germline V gene encodes CDR1 LNHNV and CDR2 YYDKDF (reference sequence). The CDR3 consists of 15 residues. Trimming took 0 bases from V and 7 from J; bases not matched to a gene: 8. CDR3 loop: CATSREGAGVYEQYF. The CDR3 DNA follows: TGTGCCACCAGCAGAGAAGGAGCGGGAGTATATGAGCAGTACTTC.